The present T cell receptor beta chain was sequenced within a study of T cell changes during pregnancy in multiple sclerosis. Germline V gene lookup returns CDR1 KGHSH and CDR2 LQKENI. The CDR3 is 16 amino acids. V was cut by 6 bases and J by 4 bases, with 18 bases left in between. TCRdb keeps only in-frame clones here, not all; method: immunoSEQ multiplex PCR. The table lists about 32,000 clones, over 85% of them singletons. This rearrangement joins TRBV18 to TRBJ1-4; tentative D call: TRBD1 (6 bases). The starting material was CD4+ T cells from peripheral blood mononuclear cells, obtained after pregnancy. The receptor comes from a female donor in good health, enrolled as a control in a pregnancy study. CDR3: CASSPGPGTFNEKLFF. The CDR3 nucleotides are TGTGCCAGCTCCCCGGGTCCCGGGACATTTAATGAAAAACTGTTTTTT.